Presented here are 14 T cell receptor beta chains from one specimen sequenced in a study of blood T cell repertoires in COVID-19. TCRdb keeps only in-frame clones here, not all; method: immunoSEQ multiplex PCR. The sample has 130,000 to 150,000 clones; 85% to 90% are singletons. Sequencing was done on a sample of peripheral blood. The receptors shown here come from a woman aged 55-70 years with active COVID-19.

This clone was counted once. The chain couples TRBV6-2 or TRBV6-3 to TRBJ1-2; a possible D gene is TRBD1 (6 bases). This CDR3 region has 17 residues. With 5 bases removed from V and 5 bases from J, the gap between germline ends came to 24 bases. Per the germline V gene, CDR1 is MNHEY and CDR2 is SVGEGT. In nucleotides, the CDR3 is TGTGCCAGCAGTACCTTTGCCGCACAGGGCACAGGTTATGGCTACACCTTC. This codes for CASSTFAAQGTGYGYTF.

J is TRBJ1-5 and V is TRBV30, with TRBD1 as a possible D gene (6 bases). V was cut by 5 bases and J by 5 bases, with 13 bases left in between. Germline V gives CDR1 GTSNPN, CDR2 SVGIG (reference sequence). This CDR3 contains 13 residues. This CDR3 is CAWATGSHQPQHF. The CDR3 bases are TGTGCCTGGGCAACAGGGTCCCATCAGCCCCAGCATTTT.

The chain uses TRBV11-2 and TRBJ2-1, with 9 bases identical to TRBD2. The germline gives CDR1 SGHAT, CDR2 FQNNGV. There are 15 residues in the CDR3. Germline trimming cut 4 bases from V and 7 bases from J; bases unmatched to any gene: 8. CDR3 DNA sequence: TGTGCCAGCAGCTCCGCCGCGGGAGGGTCAAATGAGCAGTTCTTC. Its protein product is CASSSAAGGSNEQFF.

The genes are TRBV7-9 and TRBJ2-7, with D possibly being TRBD2 (6 bases). Deletions cut 2 bases from V and 2 bases from J, with 16 bases between. This CDR3 region has 16 residues. Germline-derived CDR1 and CDR2 are SEHNR and FQNEAQ (reference sequence). This CDR3 reads CASSLHVGLLPYEQYF. The CDR3 nucleotides read TGTGCCAGCAGCTTACACGTGGGACTCCTTCCCTACGAGCAGTACTTC. Complete variable domain (other parts from reference TRBV7-9 and TRBJ2-7): DTGVSQNPRHKITKRGQNVTFRCDPISEHNRLYWYRQTLGQGPEFLTYFQNEAQLEKSRLLSDRFSAERPKGSFSTLEIQRTEQGDSAMYLCASSLHVGLLPYEQYFGPGTRLTVT.

The rearrangement uses TRBV3-1 (or the pseudogene TRBV3-2) and TRBJ2-7; TRBD2 matches 10 bases. Germline V CDR1 and CDR2: LGHDT, YNNKEL (reference sequence). V was clipped by 5 bases and J by 5 bases; unmatched bases: 18. This CDR3 contains 18 residues. CDR3 nucleotide sequence: TGTGCCAGCAGCGACCAAATCGTCTCTAGCGGGAGTCCCAACGAGCAGTACTTC. Amino acid sequence: CASSDQIVSSGSPNEQYF.

This chain links TRBV18 with TRBJ2-3; 13 nucleotides align to TRBD2. CDR1 and CDR2 from the germline V gene are KGHSH and LQKENI. J lost 5 bases, V lost 4 bases, and 6 bases had no gene match. The CDR3 spans 16 residues. The CDR3 DNA reads TGTGCCAGCTCACGACTACTAGCGGGAGGGGGAGATACGCAGTATTTT. It encodes CASSRLLAGGGDTQYF.

This sequence joins TRBV19 and TRBJ2-5, with 11 bases fitting TRBD1. The V gene end was trimmed by 6 bases and the J gene end by 3 bases; junction bases not matched to a gene: 12. From germline, CDR1 is LNHDA and CDR2 SQIVND (reference sequence). The CDR3 runs to 17 residues. CDR3 loop: CASRRGQGVRYKETQYF. CDR3 sequence (DNA): TGTGCCAGTAGAAGGGGACAGGGGGTACGCTACAAAGAGACCCAGTACTTC.

The chain is built from TRBV7-2 and TRBJ2-3; 7 nucleotides align to TRBD1. With 5 bases clipped from V and 4 bases from J, the junction kept 6 bases outside the gene matches. This CDR3 is 14 amino acids long. Germline assignment: CDR1 SGHTA and CDR2 FQGNSA. The DNA for the CDR3 is TGTGCCAGCAGCCCCGGACAGGTCCCAGATACGCAGTATTTT. It yields the protein CASSPGQVPDTQYF.

V and J are TRBV6-6 and TRBJ2-1, with TRBD1 matching over 7 bases. The CDR3 has 17 amino acids. V lost 5 bases and J lost 8; bases outside the gene matches: 18. The germline CDR1 and CDR2 sequences are MNHNY and SVGAGI (reference sequence). The CDR3 nucleotides read TGTGCCAGCAGTCGTTACGACAGGGCCTTACACCTGGATGAGCAGTTCTTC. It translates to CASSRYDRALHLDEQFF.

The rearrangement joins TRBV27 to TRBJ2-2; no definite D call. The CDR3 is 14 residues long. Germline V gene data show CDR1 as MNHEY and CDR2 as SMNVEV (reference sequence). Trimming pared 2 bases from V and 5 bases from J, leaving 9 bases between. The CDR3 region is CASSLRPGTGELFF. CDR3 DNA sequence: TGTGCCAGCAGTTTACGTCCCGGTACCGGGGAGCTGTTTTTT.

The genes are TRBV5-1 and TRBJ2-3; 12 nucleotides align to TRBD2. With 4 bases clipped from V and 6 bases from J, the junction kept 6 bases outside the gene matches. This CDR3 is built from 15 residues. Per germline, CDR1 SGHRS and CDR2 YFSETQ. The CDR3 nucleotides read TGCGCCAGCAGCGCCGGACTAGCGGGACCTGATACGCAGTATTTT. This translates into CASSAGLAGPDTQYF.

V gene TRBV27 combines with J gene TRBJ2-5, with 10 bases fitting TRBD1. Losses at the gene ends were 6 bases for V and 5 bases for J; bases not matched to a gene: 3. The CDR3 is 13 amino acids. Germline assignment: CDR1 MNHEY and CDR2 SMNVEV (reference sequence). The CDR3 spells CASSGQGEETQYF. The CDR3 coding sequence is TGTGCCAGCAGCGGACAGGGGGAGGAGACCCAGTACTTC.

CDR3 coding DNA: TGTGCCAGCAGTTTCCTCGGGAGCACAGATACGCAGTATTTT. Translating it yields CASSFLGSTDTQYF. This chain joins TRBV27 and TRBJ2-3; unclear D gene. V lost 3 bases and J 0 bases, leaving 7 bases between the germline ends. Germline loops: CDR1 MNHEY, CDR2 SMNVEV (reference sequence). The CDR3 runs 14 residues.

V gene TRBV5-5 combines with J gene TRBJ1-6, with 9 bases matching TRBD1. V dropped 0 bases and J dropped 11; count of bases not matched to a gene: 3. The CDR3 loop spans 14 amino acids. From germline, CDR1 is SGHKS and CDR2 YYEKEE (reference sequence). CDR3 in amino acids: CASSLGDRVAPLHF. As DNA, the CDR3 is TGTGCCAGCAGCTTGGGGGACAGGGTGGCACCCCTCCACTTT.